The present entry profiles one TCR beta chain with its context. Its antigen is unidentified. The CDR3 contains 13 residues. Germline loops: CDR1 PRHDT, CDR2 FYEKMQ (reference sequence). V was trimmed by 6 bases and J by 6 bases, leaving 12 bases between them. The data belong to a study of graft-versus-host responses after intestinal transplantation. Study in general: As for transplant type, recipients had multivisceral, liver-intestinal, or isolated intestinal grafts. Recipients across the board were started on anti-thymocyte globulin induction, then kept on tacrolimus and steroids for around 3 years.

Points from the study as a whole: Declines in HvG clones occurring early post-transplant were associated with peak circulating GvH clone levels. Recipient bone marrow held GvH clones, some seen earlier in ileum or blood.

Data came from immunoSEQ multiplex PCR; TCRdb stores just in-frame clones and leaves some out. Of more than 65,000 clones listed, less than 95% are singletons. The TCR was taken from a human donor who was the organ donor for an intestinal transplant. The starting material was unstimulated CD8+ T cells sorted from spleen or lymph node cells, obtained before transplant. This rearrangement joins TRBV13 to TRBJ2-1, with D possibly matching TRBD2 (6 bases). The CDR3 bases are TGTGCCAGCAGGGACTACCTCGGCAATGAGCAGTTCTTC. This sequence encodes CASRDYLGNEQFF.